A single sample gave rise to the 20 T cell receptor beta chains below, sequenced in a study of blood T cell repertoires in COVID-19. Some clones are missing from TCRdb's copy, which holds only in-frame ones; the method was immunoSEQ multiplex PCR. Here the sample spans 180,000 or so clones, approximately 83% being singletons. Sequencing was performed on PBMCs or T cells enriched from blood (not recorded which). The receptor source for this set is a woman aged 60-75 years who had recovered from COVID-19.

V usage is TRBV30 and J usage is TRBJ2-5; 9 bases map to TRBD2. The length of the CDR3 is 17 residues. Germline V gene lookup returns CDR1 GTSNPN and CDR2 SVGIG (reference sequence). With V trimmed by 0 bases and J by 5 bases, 13 bases remained unmatched. Here the CDR3 DNA reads TGTGCCTGGAGTGTAGCTGGCGGGGGGGCACTGAGTGAGACCCAGTACTTC. Its protein product is CAWSVAGGGALSETQYF.

The CDR3 loop reads CASSLGGSYEQYF. CDR3 DNA sequence: TGTGCCAGCAGTCTAGGGGGCTCCTACGAGCAGTACTTC. V usage is TRBV28 and J usage is TRBJ2-7; TRBD1 might be the D (6 bases). The V end lost 5 bases, the J end lost 0 bases, and 8 bases lay between the germline ends. The CDR3 consists of 13 residues. Germline CDR1 and CDR2: MDHEN and SYDVKM.

Only a few counts were recorded for this clone. The chain uses TRBV2 and TRBJ1-1; 8 bases fit TRBD1. The CDR3 length is 17 residues. Germline trimming cut 5 bases from V and 4 bases from J; bases unmatched to any gene: 15. The germline V gene encodes CDR1 SNHLY and CDR2 FYNNEI. The CDR3 region is CASSRTPDRELTTEAFF. The CDR3 DNA follows: TGTGCCAGCAGTCGGACCCCGGACAGGGAGTTAACCACTGAAGCTTTCTTT.

In its sample, this clone was seen many times. The chain links TRBV21-1 to TRBJ1-3; the table's D call of TRBD1 was not tested on the DNA. TRBV21-1 is an annotated pseudogene. The CDR3 has 17 amino acids. CDR3 residues: CASSKEAGRYSGNTIYF. The DNA of the CDR3 is TGTGCCAGCAGCAAAGAGGCAGGAAGATACTCTGGAAACACCATATATTTT.

The count of this clone is one. The rearrangement uses TRBV3-1 (or the pseudogene TRBV3-2) and TRBJ2-5; D uncertain. Germline V gene data show CDR1 as LGHDT and CDR2 as YNNKEL (reference sequence). The length of the CDR3 is 15 residues. V lost 2 bases and J lost 5, with 15 bases in between. The CDR3 here is CASSQRGVAAETQYF. The DNA for the CDR3 is TGTGCCAGCAGCCAAAGAGGAGTTGCGGCCGAGACCCAGTACTTC.

This clone was counted ten times or more. V gene TRBV30 combines with J gene TRBJ1-2; D might be TRBD1 (6 bases). CDR3 length equals 12 residues. The germline V gene has CDR1 GTSNPN and CDR2 SVGIG (reference sequence). Trimming removed 3 bases from V and 4 bases from J, with 9 bases in between. In DNA, the CDR3 is TGTGCCTGGAGCCAGGACAGCTATGGCTACACCTTC. It encodes CAWSQDSYGYTF.

V usage is TRBV5-1 and J usage is TRBJ2-1; the match to TRBD1 covers 7 bases. Germline CDR1 SGHRS, CDR2 YFSETQ. The CDR3 consists of 15 residues. The ends lost 4 bases at V and 5 bases at J; junction bases unmatched: 9. CDR3 sequence reads: CASSQDTGQHNEQFF. The CDR3 DNA sequence: TGCGCCAGCAGCCAAGATACGGGACAGCACAATGAGCAGTTCTTC.

The J gene is TRBJ2-1, the V gene TRBV27; 10 nucleotides match TRBD2. The CDR3 consists of 22 residues. CDR1 and CDR2 from the germline V gene are MNHEY and SMNVEV (reference sequence). With 7 bases clipped from V and 4 bases from J, the junction kept 28 bases outside the gene matches. The CDR3 DNA reads TGTGCCAGCATTCCACCCCCATTAGACAGGTTCCTAGCGGGAGACAAATACAATGAGCAGTTCTTC. Its protein is CASIPPPLDRFLAGDKYNEQFF.

This chain connects TRBV2 to TRBJ2-3; D is perhaps TRBD1 (5 bases). The CDR3 sequence is 13 residues long. Trimming left V 8 bases short and J 0 bases short, with 9 bases between. Germline CDR1 SNHLY, CDR2 FYNNEI. The CDR3 loop is CASRTYSTDTQYF. Written as DNA, the CDR3 is TGTGCCAGCCGGACATACAGCACAGATACGCAGTATTTT.

The chain recombines TRBV21-1 with TRBJ1-2. TRBV21-1 is a documented pseudogene. The CDR3 covers 13 residues. CDR3 sequence reads: CASSKKPLRGYTF. CDR3 DNA sequence: TGTGCCAGCAGCAAAAAGCCGCTTCGTGGCTACACCTTC.

The V call is TRBV28, the J call TRBJ2-7; 8 bases match TRBD2. Per germline, CDR1 MDHEN and CDR2 SYDVKM. The V and J ends lost 4 bases and 0 bases, in that order; junction bases with no gene match: 8. The CDR3 is made up of 16 amino acids. The CDR3 protein is CASSSPAAGGSYEQYF. CDR3 coding DNA: TGTGCCAGCAGTTCCCCCGCCGCGGGGGGCTCCTACGAGCAGTACTTC.

This chain joins TRBV19 and TRBJ1-6, with unresolved D. CDR1 is LNHDA, CDR2 SQIVND, per germline (reference sequence). Trimming pared 8 bases from V and 5 bases from J, leaving 10 bases between. The CDR3 covers 13 residues. CDR3 sequence: CASRPVNNSPLHF. Here the CDR3 DNA reads TGTGCCAGTCGTCCCGTTAATAATTCACCCCTCCACTTT.

The gene calls are TRBV2 and TRBJ1-2; D unclear. CDR3 length: 15 amino acids. V was pared by 0 bases and J by 4 bases, with 12 bases between. Germline V gene lookup returns CDR1 SNHLY and CDR2 FYNNEI. CDR3 in DNA: TGTGCCAGCAGTGAAGCTCAGTTTCCCTTCTATGGCTACACCTTC. It encodes CASSEAQFPFYGYTF.

This chain connects TRBV9 to TRBJ2-2; a possible D gene is TRBD2 (5 bases). Deletions cut 4 bases from V and 3 bases from J, with 13 bases between. The CDR3 totals 15 residues. CDR1 is SGDLS and CDR2 is YYNGEE in the germline V gene. The CDR3 nucleotides are TGTGCCAGCAGCCCTAGCTGGGTGTACACCGGGGAGCTGTTTTTT. It specifies CASSPSWVYTGELFF. Complete variable domain (other parts from reference TRBV9 and TRBJ2-2): DSGVTQTPKHLITATGQRVTLRCSPRSGDLSVYWYQQSLDQGLQFLIQYYNGEERAKGNILERFSAQQFPDLHSELNLSSLELGDSALYFCASSPSWVYTGELFFGEGSRLTVL.

V is TRBV30 and J is TRBJ1-3, with unresolved D. In germline, CDR1 is GTSNPN, CDR2 SVGIG (reference sequence). The CDR3 is 13 residues long. With 5 bases removed from V and 4 bases from J, the gap between germline ends came to 12 bases. The chain's CDR3 is CAWLDRGGNTIYF. DNA for the CDR3: TGTGCCTGGCTCGACCGGGGAGGAAACACCATATATTTT.

The chain links TRBV29-1 to TRBJ2-1, with 9 bases matching TRBD1. V was clipped by 5 bases and J by 3 bases; unmatched bases: 5. This CDR3 region has 14 residues. Germline V lookup: CDR1 SQVTM, CDR2 ANQGSEA. CDR3: CSVYDRGFYNEQFF. CDR3 DNA sequence: TGCAGCGTTTACGACAGGGGGTTCTACAATGAGCAGTTCTTC.

This clone is a singleton in its sample. The V gene is TRBV5-6, the J gene TRBJ2-5; weak D call: TRBD1 (6 bases). CDR3 length: 13 amino acids. V was pared by 3 bases and J by 1 base, with 7 bases between. Germline-derived CDR1 and CDR2 are SGHDT and YYEEEE. The CDR3 DNA reads TGTGCCAGCAGCTGGGGGCCCCAAGAGACCCAGTACTTC. It encodes CASSWGPQETQYF.

The V gene is TRBV7-9, the J gene TRBJ2-5; a weak D match, TRBD1 (5 bases). CDR1 and CDR2 from the germline V gene are SEHNR and FQNEAQ (reference sequence). The CDR3 loop spans 15 amino acids. V was shortened by 1 base and J by 3 bases, with 12 bases between the two germline ends. CDR3 sequence: CASSLGGLTKETQYF. CDR3 DNA: TGTGCCAGCAGCTTAGGGGGCCTAACCAAAGAGACCCAGTACTTC.

DNA of the CDR3: TGTGCCAGCAGCTTAGTGGTGGGGGCAGGCTACAATGAGCAGTTCTTC. As protein: CASSLVVGAGYNEQFF. The genes are TRBV7-3 and TRBJ2-1; D might be TRBD1 (6 bases). Per the germline V gene, CDR1 is SGHTA and CDR2 is FQGTGA. V lost 2 bases and J lost 3, with 14 bases in between. The CDR3 contains 16 residues.

This clone was picked up one time. The V gene is TRBV28, the J gene TRBJ2-3; maybe TRBD1 (5 bases). The germline V gene encodes CDR1 MDHEN and CDR2 SYDVKM. This CDR3 has 12 residues. V was cut by 5 bases and J by 5 bases, with 8 bases left in between. CDR3 residues: CASSLGQDTQYF. The CDR3 DNA is TGTGCCAGCAGTCTCGGACAAGATACGCAGTATTTT.